The entry that follows covers one TCR beta chain sequence. The data were taken from a study of sequential checkpoint blockade in melanoma. Background on the study: Each arm's sequence ended with maintenance nivolumab.

Sequenced by immunoSEQ multiplex PCR; TCRdb stores in-frame clones only, minus some. The data contain 25,000 to 30,000 clones, roughly four fifths of them singletons. Treatment described: randomized to nivolumab then ipilimumab (arm A) or the reverse (arm B). Patients had received no earlier DNA-damaging chemotherapy. PBMC sorting kept live CD3+CD8+ cells without CD19 or CD56. Germline CDR1 reads MDHEN; CDR2 reads SYDVKM. The CDR3 loop spans 14 amino acids. This sequence originates from a human donor with melanoma. The sample in question was CD8+ T cells sorted from blood (inferred from file names), obtained from a patient given nivolumab and ipilimumab in sequence. This chain joins TRBV28 and TRBJ2-5; the D gene is possibly TRBD1 (6 bases). The J call may be mistaken, given a closer DNA end match to TRBJ2-7. CDR3 bases: TGTGCCAGCAGTTTATTACAGGGTGGTGACGAGCAGTACTTC. Translated, it gives CASSLLQGGDEQYF.